This TCR beta chain stems from a study of memory CD4+ T cells and cytomegalovirus serostatus. Produced via immunoSEQ multiplex PCR; TCRdb's table is partial and in-frame only. The table includes about 54,000 clones, around 78% detected once. Single viable CD3+CD4+CD8-CD45RO+ cells were sorted as the memory CD4+ T cells. Germline-derived CDR1 and CDR2 are SGHVS and FQNEAQ. Trimming cost V 2 bases and J 3 bases, with 0 bases left between them. CDR3 length equals 11 residues. The material sequenced was memory CD4+ T cells from blood. This sequence originates from an adult in good health and CMV-seronegative. The J gene is TRBJ2-3, the V gene TRBV7-8, with unresolved D. CDR3 nucleotide sequence: TGTGCCAGCAGCTTAACAGATACGCAGTATTTT. Its protein is CASSLTDTQYF.